The 30 T cell receptor beta chains below were found in one sample sequenced in a study of control samples from healthy donors and cancer patients. The table came from immunoSEQ multiplex PCR; TCRdb's copy has only in-frame clones and leaves some out. The sample yields over 150,000 clones, 94% seen once. The sample was blood. The receptor source for this set is a woman aged 18-30 years in good health.

The CDR3 nucleotides read TGTGCCAGCAGGACAGAGGGTTCCTTGGACTATGGCTACACCTTC. This translates into CASRTEGSLDYGYTF. V is TRBV19 and J is TRBJ1-2, with TRBD1 as a possible D gene (6 bases). Per germline, CDR1 LNHDA and CDR2 SQIVND (reference sequence). V was pared by 9 bases and J by 3 bases, with 20 bases between. The CDR3 consists of 15 residues.

This chain uses TRBV3-1 (or the pseudogene TRBV3-2) with TRBJ1-5; D ambiguous. The CDR3 runs 18 residues. The germline V gene encodes CDR1 LGHDT and CDR2 YNNKEL (reference sequence). V lost 0 bases to trimming and J lost 3 bases, with 18 bases between them. The CDR3 coding sequence is TGTGCCAGCAGCCAAGAGACACTCCCTGGGATGGACAATCAGCCCCAGCATTTT. Its translation is CASSQETLPGMDNQPQHF.

This chain joins TRBV19 and TRBJ1-2; TRBD1 aligns across 8 bases. The CDR3 length is 15 residues. The J segment lost 5 bases and the V segment lost 3 bases, leaving 8 bases of the junction unmatched. Per the germline V gene, CDR1 is LNHDA and CDR2 is SQIVND (reference sequence). This chain's CDR3 is CASSIRQGFGYGYTF. The CDR3 nucleotides read TGTGCCAGTAGTATCCGACAGGGGTTCGGGTATGGCTACACCTTC.

This clone has only a few counts. The V gene is TRBV7-3, the J gene TRBJ1-2, with D possibly TRBD1 on 6 matching bases. The CDR3 contains 17 residues. From germline, CDR1 is SGHTA and CDR2 FQGTGA. Trimming shortened V by 5 bases and J by 10 bases, and 29 bases separated the two germline ends. CDR3 nucleotide sequence: TGTGCCAGCAGCCTAAGGGGGAGCCCGAGTGAACGTACTCACTACACCTTC. Translated, it gives CASSLRGSPSERTHYTF.

Here the CDR3 DNA reads TGTGCCAGCAGCCAAGATGCGGGAGGGGGGCCCAATCAGCCCCAGCATTTT. Protein sequence: CASSQDAGGGPNQPQHF. The gene calls are TRBV4-2 and TRBJ1-5; D might be TRBD1 (6 bases). V lost 0 bases to trimming and J lost 3 bases, with 15 bases between them. The CDR3 totals 17 residues. Germline V CDR1 and CDR2: LGHNA, YNFKEQ.

The chain has TRBV15 and TRBJ2-5; D is undetermined. Germline loops: CDR1 LNHNV, CDR2 YYDKDF (reference sequence). CDR3 length equals 15 residues. The ends were cut back, 0 bases at V and 5 bases at J, with 13 bases in the middle. The CDR3 loop is CATSRDLVLPETQYF. The CDR3 nucleotides are TGTGCCACCAGCAGAGATCTCGTCCTTCCGGAGACCCAGTACTTC.

As concerns this clone: The sample carries other DNA sequences with the same CDR3. This chain joins TRBV6-1 and TRBJ1-2; D remains ambiguous. Looked up from germline, CDR1 is MNHNS and CDR2 is SASEGT. V lost 1 base, J lost 4 bases, and 7 bases lay in between. The CDR3 is 13 residues long. CDR3: CASSEGRIYGYTF. The CDR3 nucleotides read TGTGCCAGCAGTGAAGGCCGGATCTATGGCTACACCTTC.

The chain combines TRBV18 with TRBJ1-1; 10 nucleotides align to TRBD1. After removal of 6 bases from V and 1 base from J, the junction contained 8 bases not matched to a gene. This CDR3 spans 16 amino acids. Germline V lookup: CDR1 KGHSH, CDR2 LQKENI. The DNA for the CDR3 is TGTGCCAGCTCCCAGGGGACAGGGGAAACGAACACTGAAGCTTTCTTT. Residues: CASSQGTGETNTEAFF.

The chain employs TRBV7-3 and TRBJ1-2; D ambiguous. Trimming pared 2 bases from V and 2 bases from J, leaving 9 bases between. CDR1 SGHTA and CDR2 FQGTGA come from the germline V gene. CDR3 length equals 14 residues. This chain's CDR3 is CASSLYLGNYGYTF. In DNA, the CDR3 is TGTGCCAGCAGCTTATATTTAGGAAACTATGGCTACACCTTC.

This chain links TRBV12-3 or TRBV12-4 with TRBJ2-2; D gene uncertain. The V end was cut by 8 bases, the J end by 1 base, with 5 bases between. CDR3 length equals 12 residues. Written as DNA, the CDR3 is TGTGCCAGCGTCGAGAACACCGGGGAGCTGTTTTTT. It encodes CASVENTGELFF.

V is TRBV5-1 and J is TRBJ2-7; tentatively, D is TRBD1 (5 bases). The CDR3 runs 11 residues. V was shortened by 6 bases and J by 7 bases, with 11 bases between the two germline ends. Germline values: CDR1 SGHRS, CDR2 YFSETQ. The CDR3 DNA sequence: TGCGCCAGCAATAGGGGCAGTGAGCAGTACTTC. Its translation is CASNRGSEQYF.

This clone was detected only once. This chain joins TRBV14 and TRBJ2-3; D uncertain. V shed 0 bases and J shed 2 bases, with 9 bases lying between them. The CDR3 totals 15 residues. Looked up from germline, CDR1 is SGHDN and CDR2 is FVKESK. DNA of the CDR3: TGTGCCAGCAGCCAAGATCCGAGTTTCACAGATACGCAGTATTTT. Amino acids: CASSQDPSFTDTQYF.

The chain is built from TRBV5-4 and TRBJ1-2; no reliable D call. This CDR3 spans 13 amino acids. Per the germline V gene, CDR1 is SGHNT and CDR2 is YYREEE (reference sequence). V lost 10 bases, J lost 8 bases, and 21 bases lay in between. The CDR3 DNA is TGTGCCGGATACCGGGCCCACGGCGGAGGCTACACCTTC. This encodes CAGYRAHGGGYTF. Looking up the rest from reference TRBV5-4 and TRBJ1-2 gives the full variable domain: ETGVTQSPTHLIKTRGQQVTLRCSSQSGHNTVSWYQQALGQGPQFIFQYYREEENGRGNFPPRFSGLQFPNYSSELNVNALELDDSALYLCAGYRAHGGGYTFGSGTRLTVV.

V gene TRBV6-5 combines with J gene TRBJ1-1; tentatively, D is TRBD1 (5 bases). CDR1 MNHEY and CDR2 SVGAGI come from the germline V gene. The CDR3 extends over 14 amino acids. Trimming took 5 bases from V and 0 from J, leaving 10 bases between them. The DNA for the CDR3 is TGTGCCAGCAGTCCAGACAGAGTGAACACTGAAGCTTTCTTT. Its translation is CASSPDRVNTEAFF.

The chain recombines TRBV6-5 with TRBJ1-5; weak D call: TRBD1 (5 bases). V lost 3 bases, J lost 0 bases, and 9 bases lay in between. The CDR3 contains 15 residues. Germline-derived CDR1 and CDR2 are MNHEY and SVGAGI. CDR3 nucleotide sequence: TGTGCCAGCAGTTATGGGGACGATAGCAATCAGCCCCAGCATTTT. This codes for CASSYGDDSNQPQHF.

V is TRBV27 and J is TRBJ1-2; D remains ambiguous. There are 13 residues in the CDR3. Trimming left V 8 bases short and J 2 bases short, with 12 bases between. The V gene's germline CDR1 is MNHEY and CDR2 SMNVEV (reference sequence). In DNA form, the CDR3 reads TGTGCCAGCGCCCTGGAGGGAAACTATGGCTACACCTTC. As protein: CASALEGNYGYTF.

V usage is TRBV29-1 and J usage is TRBJ1-2; D not resolved. Germline lookup yields CDR1 SQVTM and CDR2 ANQGSEA. Trimming removed 3 bases from V and 4 bases from J, with 6 bases in between. This CDR3 has 11 residues. The CDR3 loop reads CSVESGYGYTF. CDR3 sequence (DNA): TGCAGCGTTGAGTCGGGCTATGGCTACACCTTC.

This clone was found once. CDR3 residues: CASSEFGVLNTEAFF. CDR3 DNA: TGTGCCAGCAGTGAATTTGGGGTTTTGAACACTGAAGCTTTCTTT. The V call is TRBV25-1, the J call TRBJ1-1; D unresolved. Deletions cut 1 base from V and 0 bases from J, with 9 bases between. CDR3 length: 15 amino acids. CDR1 and CDR2 (germline): MGHDK, SYGVNS.

The chain has TRBV28 and TRBJ1-3; D gene uncertain. Germline lookup yields CDR1 MDHEN and CDR2 SYDVKM. The length of the CDR3 is 14 residues. V was shortened by 6 bases and J by 1 base, with 10 bases between the two germline ends. CDR3 nucleotide sequence: TGTGCCAGCAGGCCAGGATTTTCTGGAAACACCATATATTTT. Translated, it gives CASRPGFSGNTIYF.

The chain recombines TRBV18 with TRBJ1-2; D not certain. Per germline, CDR1 KGHSH and CDR2 LQKENI. The CDR3 totals 14 residues. The ends were cut back, 0 bases at V and 5 bases at J, with 10 bases in the middle. The CDR3 is CASSPPQSKYGYTF. The CDR3 region has the DNA TGTGCCAGCTCACCACCGCAAAGCAAGTATGGCTACACCTTC.

The V call is TRBV5-5, the J call TRBJ1-2; no firm D call. The V end was cut by 0 bases, the J end by 3 bases, with 6 bases between. The CDR3 loop spans 13 amino acids. Germline CDR1 is SGHKS and CDR2 is YYEKEE (reference sequence). The CDR3 spells CASSLVSDYGYTF. DNA for the CDR3: TGTGCCAGCAGCTTGGTGTCAGACTATGGCTACACCTTC.

The CDR3 nucleotides read TGTGCCAGCAGTGCGTGGACAGGGCAAGGCGAAAAACTGTTTTTT. Translating it yields CASSAWTGQGEKLFF. This chain links TRBV27 with TRBJ1-4, with 8 bases that match TRBD1. Trimming removed 5 bases from V and 8 bases from J; junction bases left unmatched: 10. Germline CDR1 and CDR2: MNHEY and SMNVEV (reference sequence). The CDR3 consists of 15 residues.

CDR3 residues: CATSSGQEDYNEQFF. The CDR3 region has the DNA TGTGCCACTTCTTCGGGGCAGGAGGACTACAATGAGCAGTTCTTC. V is TRBV24-1 and J is TRBJ2-1; the D call may be TRBD1 or TRBD2 (5 bases each). CDR1 is KGHDR, CDR2 SFDVKD, per germline. CDR3 length: 15 residues. Trimming removed 10 bases at V and 3 bases at J, with 18 bases between.

The chain combines TRBV27 with TRBJ1-2; 8 nucleotides align to TRBD1. From germline, CDR1 is MNHEY and CDR2 SMNVEV (reference sequence). This CDR3 region has 15 residues. V gave up 5 bases and J gave up 3 bases; unmatched junction bases: 8. The CDR3 here is CASSPRQGPHYGYTF. CDR3 coding DNA: TGTGCCAGCAGTCCAAGACAGGGGCCACACTATGGCTACACCTTC.

CDR3 in DNA: TGCGCCAGCAGCCAAGAGAGCGGTACCTACGAGCAGTACTTC. Protein product: CASSQESGTYEQYF. V and J are TRBV4-1 and TRBJ2-7; tentative D call: TRBD2 (5 bases). Trimming removed 0 bases from V and 2 bases from J, with 8 bases in between. The germline gives CDR1 MGHRA, CDR2 YSYEKL. There are 14 residues in the CDR3.

CDR3 region: CASSQVRDAYNEQFF. The CDR3 DNA follows: TGTGCCAGCAGCCAAGTCCGGGACGCCTACAATGAGCAGTTCTTC. The chain employs TRBV3-1 (or the pseudogene TRBV3-2) and TRBJ2-1, with D tentatively TRBD1 or TRBD2 (5 bases each). Per germline, CDR1 LGHDT and CDR2 YNNKEL (reference sequence). The CDR3 has 15 residues. Trimming shortened V by 1 base and J by 2 bases, and 9 bases separated the two germline ends.

The gene calls are TRBV10-3 and TRBJ2-2, with TRBD1 as a possible D gene (6 bases). Germline assignment: CDR1 ENHRY and CDR2 SYGVKD. The CDR3 is made up of 13 amino acids. With 10 bases removed from V and 7 bases from J, the gap between germline ends came to 16 bases. CDR3: CATAPGGNGELFF. CDR3 nucleotides: TGTGCCACCGCTCCTGGGGGCAACGGGGAGCTGTTTTTT.

The chain joins TRBV29-1 to TRBJ2-2; no reliable D call. Germline V gene sequence: CDR1 SQVTM, CDR2 ANQGSEA. Trimming left V 4 bases short and J 4 bases short, with 10 bases between. This CDR3 spans 13 amino acids. The CDR3 bases are TGCAGCGTTGTACTTCTATTCACCGGGGAGCTGTTTTTT. Protein product: CSVVLLFTGELFF.

The chain carries TRBV6-5 and TRBJ1-6, with 9 positions matching TRBD1. The CDR3 length is 14 residues. V shed 6 bases, J shed 17 bases, and the junction held 14 bases outside the gene matches. Germline-derived CDR1 and CDR2 are MNHEY and SVGAGI. The CDR3 here is CASRPDRGFPNIHF. CDR3 nucleotide sequence: TGTGCCAGCAGACCCGACAGGGGGTTCCCTAATATCCACTTT.

The chain joins TRBV9 to TRBJ1-4, with D uncertain. V was trimmed by 4 bases and J by 8 bases, leaving 15 bases between them. The germline CDR1 and CDR2 sequences are SGDLS and YYNGEE. The CDR3 has 14 residues. CDR3 sequence (DNA): TGTGCCAGCAGCCCGCTTATTAGTGGGGAAAAACTGTTTTTT. Protein product: CASSPLISGEKLFF.